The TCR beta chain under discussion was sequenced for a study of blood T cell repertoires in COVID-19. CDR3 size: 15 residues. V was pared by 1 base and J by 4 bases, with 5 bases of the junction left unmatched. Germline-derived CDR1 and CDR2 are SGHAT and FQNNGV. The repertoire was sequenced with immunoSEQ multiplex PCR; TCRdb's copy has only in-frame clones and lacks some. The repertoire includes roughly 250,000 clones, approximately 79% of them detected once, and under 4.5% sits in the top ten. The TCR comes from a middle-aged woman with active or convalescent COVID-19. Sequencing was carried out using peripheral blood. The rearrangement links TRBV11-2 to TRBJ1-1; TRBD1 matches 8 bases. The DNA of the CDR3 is TGTGCCAGCAGCTTAGTTGTCAGGGGGCCCACTGAAGCTTTCTTT. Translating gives CASSLVVRGPTEAFF.